This TCR beta chain was sequenced in a study of blood T cells in healthy people across ages. PCR was performed a second time for about 7 to 11 cycles using a sample-barcoded 5' primer and a J-beta primer mix. TCRdb re-analysed the 5' RACE reads in MiXCR, keeping a single row per CDR3 protein. The sample includes 2 million or so distinct CDR3 sequences, less than 50% of them seen just once. CDR3 length: 18 residues. Per germline, CDR1 MGHDK and CDR2 SYGVNS. The V and J ends lost 4 bases and 4 bases, in that order; junction bases with no gene match: 10. Notes on this clonotype: Its antigen remains unknown.

Study-wide results and caveats: Diversity was estimated from one million T cells, and these estimates were considered underestimates.

Samples each had at least 5 micrograms of total RNA extracted. Sequencing used blood. The receptor was derived from a woman aged 40-49 years in good health. This chain joins TRBV25-1 and TRBJ2-1; 13 nucleotides match TRBD2. The CDR3 coding sequence is TGTGCCAGCAGTGGGCCAACTAGCGGGGGGGCCGGGTACAATGAGCAGTTCTTC. Translated: CASSGPTSGGAGYNEQFF.